The source of this T cell receptor beta chain is a study of cytomegalovirus exposure and HLA in healthy donors. In the PCR, 60 Vbeta and 13 Jbeta primers were used. The repertoire was sequenced with immunoSEQ multiplex PCR; TCRdb's copy has only in-frame clones and lacks some. The profile shows 95,000 to 150,000 clones, about 73% of them singletons. Trimming stripped 6 bases from V and 5 bases from J, with 13 bases between. This CDR3 is 13 amino acids long. The germline CDR1 and CDR2 sequences are MNHNY and SVGAGI (reference sequence). With respect to this clone: Its antigen is still unknown.

Findings of the study overall: Among the sequence variants, a highly shared cluster was likely an artifact of sequencing.

The sequencing sample was made of PBMCs. The source of this sequence is a woman in her forties or fifties in good health and CMV-seropositive. This sequence joins TRBV6-6 and TRBJ2-5, with a possible D match to TRBD1 (5 bases). Here the CDR3 DNA reads TGTGCCAGCAGGCCCCTGACAGCTGAGACCCAGTACTTC. Translated: CASRPLTAETQYF.